This T cell receptor (beta chain) was sequenced during a study of CD8 T cells in ankylosing spondylitis. The table lists this clonotype with a few counts. The target antigen is unknown. TCRdb recomputed calls from the 5' RACE reads with MiXCR, one row per CDR3 protein. This sample has hundreds of thousands of distinct CDR3 sequences; roughly 26% occur once, and the top ten carry 0.89%. Findings and caveats of the study: Seemingly distinctive of ankylosing spondylitis blood was a TCR beta motif formed by eight highly homologous variants.

V was clipped by 4 bases and J by 5 bases; unmatched bases: 15. There are 17 residues in the CDR3. CDR1 and CDR2 (germline): SGHDN, FVKESK. Sequencing used blood, either unsorted or a sorted T cell fraction (not recorded which). The sequence derives from a male donor with ankylosing spondylitis. V is TRBV14 and J is TRBJ2-7, with 9 bases identical to TRBD2. The CDR3 protein is CASSPISGSRYINEQYF. The CDR3 DNA sequence: TGTGCCAGCAGCCCTATTAGCGGGAGCAGGTATATAAACGAGCAGTACTTC.